The clone carrying this TCR beta chain appeared once. No antigen is known for it. The study ran its PCR with 60 Vbeta and 13 Jbeta primers. Here immunoSEQ multiplex PCR was the method, and the copy in TCRdb shows in-frame clones only, minus some. The table records under 150,000 clones, about 85% of them present only once. The data originate from a study of cytomegalovirus exposure and HLA in healthy donors. The study, taken as a whole, reports: Later work found that TCR association rates differed between HLA loci; DRB1 had the most and HLA-C the fewest. Reports described diagnosis of cytomegalovirus status by the classifier as highly specific and sensitive.

CDR3 length: 14 residues. Sequenced input: PBMCs. V is TRBV12-1 and J is TRBJ2-7; the D call TRBD2 from the table was never checked on the DNA. TRBV12-1 is a pseudogene segment. This TCR was recovered from a boy aged 5-17 years in good health and CMV-seronegative. The CDR3 protein is CASSLAGGIHEQYF. CDR3 nucleotide sequence: TGTGCCAGCAGTCTAGCGGGAGGGATCCACGAGCAGTACTTC.